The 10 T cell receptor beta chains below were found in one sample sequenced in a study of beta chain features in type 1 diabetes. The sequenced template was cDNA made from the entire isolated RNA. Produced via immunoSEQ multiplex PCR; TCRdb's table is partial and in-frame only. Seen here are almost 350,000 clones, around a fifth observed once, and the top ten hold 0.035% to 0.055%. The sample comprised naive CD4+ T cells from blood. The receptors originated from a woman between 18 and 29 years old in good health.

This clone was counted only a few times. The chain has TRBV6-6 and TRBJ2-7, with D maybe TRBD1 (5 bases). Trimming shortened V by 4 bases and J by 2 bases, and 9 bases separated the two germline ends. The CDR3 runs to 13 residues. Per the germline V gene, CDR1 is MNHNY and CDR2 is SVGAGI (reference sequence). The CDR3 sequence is CASSSQGPYEQYF. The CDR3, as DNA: TGTGCCAGCAGTTCGCAGGGCCCCTACGAGCAGTACTTC.

The DNA for the CDR3 is TGCGCCAGCAGCTTGTCGGACAGAGGCAACTATGGCTACACCTTC. It encodes CASSLSDRGNYGYTF. The chain carries TRBV5-1 and TRBJ1-2; D might be TRBD1 (6 bases). The V and J ends lost 1 base and 2 bases respectively, with 12 bases between them. This CDR3 is 15 amino acids long. From germline, CDR1 is SGHRS and CDR2 YFSETQ.

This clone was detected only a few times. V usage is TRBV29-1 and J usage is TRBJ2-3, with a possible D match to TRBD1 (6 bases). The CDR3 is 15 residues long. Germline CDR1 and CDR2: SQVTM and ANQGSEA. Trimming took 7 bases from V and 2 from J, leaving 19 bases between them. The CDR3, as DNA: TGCAGCGCCTCAACGGGACACCTCCTCACAGATACGCAGTATTTT. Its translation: CSASTGHLLTDTQYF.

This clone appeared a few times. The CDR3 DNA reads as TGTGCCTGGAGTTCAGCGGGGGGCGAGCAGTTCTTC. Translated: CAWSSAGGEQFF. This sequence joins TRBV30 and TRBJ2-1, with TRBD2 identical over 9 bases. Germline loops: CDR1 GTSNPN, CDR2 SVGIG (reference sequence). With 2 bases clipped from V and 10 bases from J, the junction kept 3 bases outside the gene matches. This CDR3 is built from 12 residues.

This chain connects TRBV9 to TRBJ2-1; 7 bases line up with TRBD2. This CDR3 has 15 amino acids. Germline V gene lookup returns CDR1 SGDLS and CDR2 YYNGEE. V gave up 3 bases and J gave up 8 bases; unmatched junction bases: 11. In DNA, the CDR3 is TGTGCCAGCAGCGCCCCAGGACTAGTTGGGGATGAGCAGTTCTTC. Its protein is CASSAPGLVGDEQFF.

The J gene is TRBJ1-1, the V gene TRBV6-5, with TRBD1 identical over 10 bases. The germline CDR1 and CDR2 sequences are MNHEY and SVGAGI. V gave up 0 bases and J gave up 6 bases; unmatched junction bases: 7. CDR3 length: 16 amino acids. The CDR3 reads CASSYSTGQGRPEAFF. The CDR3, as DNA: TGTGCCAGCAGTTACTCGACGGGACAGGGGAGGCCTGAAGCTTTCTTT.

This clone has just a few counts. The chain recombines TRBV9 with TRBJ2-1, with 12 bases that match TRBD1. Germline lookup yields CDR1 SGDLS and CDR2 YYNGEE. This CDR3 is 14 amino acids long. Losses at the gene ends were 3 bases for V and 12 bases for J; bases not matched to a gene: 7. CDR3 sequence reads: CASSEGQGALAQFF. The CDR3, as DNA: TGTGCCAGCAGCGAGGGACAGGGGGCCCTCGCGCAGTTCTTC.

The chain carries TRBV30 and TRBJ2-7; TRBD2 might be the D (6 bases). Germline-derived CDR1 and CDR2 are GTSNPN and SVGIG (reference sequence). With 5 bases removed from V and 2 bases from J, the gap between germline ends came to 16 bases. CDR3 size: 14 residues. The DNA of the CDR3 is TGTGCCTGGCAGGGACTCAATGGGGCCTACGAGCAGTACTTC. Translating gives CAWQGLNGAYEQYF.

CDR3 DNA: TGTGCCACGACCGCCGCCACCGGGGTCGCTAACTATGGCTACACCTTC. Protein product: CATTAATGVANYGYTF. V is TRBV30 and J is TRBJ1-2; D unresolved. The CDR3 covers 16 residues. Trimming pared 8 bases from V and 0 bases from J, leaving 22 bases between. CDR1 and CDR2 from the germline V gene are GTSNPN and SVGIG (reference sequence). Together with reference TRBV30 and TRBJ1-2, the CDR3 gives the full variable domain: SQTIHQWPATLVQPVGSPLSLECTVEGTSNPNLYWYRQAAGRGLQLLFYSVGIGQISSEVPQNLSASRPQDRQFILSSKKLLLSDSGFYLCATTAATGVANYGYTFGSGTRLTVV.

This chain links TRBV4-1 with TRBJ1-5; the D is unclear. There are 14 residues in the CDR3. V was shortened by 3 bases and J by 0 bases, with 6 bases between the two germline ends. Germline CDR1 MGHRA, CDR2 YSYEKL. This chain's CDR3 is CASSHYPSNQPQHF. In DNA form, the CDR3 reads TGCGCCAGCAGCCACTACCCTAGCAATCAGCCCCAGCATTTT.